This TCR beta chain is drawn from a study of tumor and adjacent non-tumor tissue in lung cancer. About the study: Patients were aged roughly 30 to 76, 9 to 10 men and roughly 5 women, stage I to III. General study results and limits: Patients with more diverse tumor TCRs had worse survival.

The library came from three nested PCR rounds adapted from ARM-PCR protocols. TCRdb analysed the multiplex PCR reads with MiXCR anew, one entry per CDR3 protein. The sample shows about 86,000 distinct CDR3 sequences, approximately 73% of them seen only once. Germline V gene data show CDR1 as SGHAT and CDR2 as FQNNGV. CDR3 length: 14 residues. In its sample, this clonotype was seen a few times. The antigen is not known. This CDR3 fails to terminate in the conserved phenylalanine or tryptophan, so it likely reflects a read error. The template was RNA from unsorted bulk tissue. Distant lung tissue was collected more than 3 cm away from the tumor edge. Newly diagnosed lung cancer patients had thoracic surgery in China, August–late 2014, without prior chemotherapy.

The sample taken for sequencing was distant non-tumor lung tissue. V gene TRBV11-2 combines with J gene TRBJ1-1; D is uncertain. The receptor was derived from a woman aged 45 to 65 with non-small cell lung cancer. The CDR3 is CTSSLLMLGTEAFC. The DNA for the CDR3 is TGTACCAGCAGCTTGCTAATGCTGGGAACTGAAGCTTTCTGC.